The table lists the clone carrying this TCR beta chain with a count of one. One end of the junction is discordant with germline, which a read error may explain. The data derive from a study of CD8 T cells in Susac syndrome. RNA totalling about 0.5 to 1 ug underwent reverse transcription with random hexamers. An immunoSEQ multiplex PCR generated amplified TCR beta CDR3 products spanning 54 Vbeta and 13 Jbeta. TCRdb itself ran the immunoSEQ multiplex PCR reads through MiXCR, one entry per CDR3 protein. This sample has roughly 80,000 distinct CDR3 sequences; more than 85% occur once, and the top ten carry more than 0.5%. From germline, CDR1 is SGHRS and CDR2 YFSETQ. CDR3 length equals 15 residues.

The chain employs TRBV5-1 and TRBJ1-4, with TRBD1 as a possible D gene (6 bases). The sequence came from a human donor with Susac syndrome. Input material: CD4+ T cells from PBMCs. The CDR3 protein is CASSLDSPTNEKLFF. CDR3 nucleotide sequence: TGCGCCAGCAGTTTGGACAGCCCAACTAATGAAAAACTGTTTTTT.